A selection of T cell receptor beta chains follows, all from one sample in a study of T cell repertoires in cytomegalovirus infection. TCRdb re-derived calls from the reads in MiXCR, one entry per CDR3 protein. This sample has hundreds of thousands of distinct CDR3 sequences, with roughly 24% found just once. Sequencing was done on a sample of CD8+ T cells from PBMCs. The receptors derive from a human donor in good health (CMV status not recorded). Some clones in this sample may be carry-over from other donors' samples. Each CDR3 is given with its conserved first and last residue. The order of the fields is D gene, J gene, clone size, V gene, CDR3 DNA, CDR3 protein. The D gene is left open where the match is weak. Some rows have no size entry. The others give once, few or many, or a class for an expanded clone.

D: NA; J: TRBJ1-2; size: many; V: TRBV7-9; DNA: TGTGCCAGCAGCTCCCGAAATATGGGCTTGGAAGGCTACACCTTC; CDR3: CASSSRNMGLEGYTF
D: NA; J: TRBJ1-2; size: few; V: TRBV29-1; DNA: TGCAGCTCCGGACATTTTAACTATGGCTACACCTTC; CDR3: CSSGHFNYGYTF
D: NA; J: TRBJ2-3; size: NA; V: TRBV12-3/TRBV12-4; DNA: TGTGTCAGCAGCCCTACCTGGGGAGATAGCACAGATACGCAGTATTTT; CDR3: CVSSPTWGDSTDTQYF
D: NA; J: TRBJ2-5; size: few; V: TRBV29-1; DNA: TGCAGCGTTGAGGGGTCTGGGATGGGGACCCAGTACTTC; CDR3: CSVEGSGMGTQYF
D: NA; J: TRBJ1-5; size: few; V: TRBV20-1; DNA: TGCAGTGCTAGTTTCCGGGACGGCAATCAGCCCCAGCATTTT; CDR3: CSASFRDGNQPQHF
D: TRBD1; J: TRBJ1-5; size: few; V: TRBV2; DNA: TGTGCCAGCAGTGAATTGGCAGGGGGCTATCAGCCCCAGCATTTT; CDR3: CASSELAGGYQPQHF
D: NA; J: TRBJ1-2; size: NA; V: TRBV2; DNA: TGTGCCAGCAGCCTGAAAGAGGGCTACACCTTC; CDR3: CASSLKEGYTF
D: TRBD2; J: TRBJ2-3; size: many; V: TRBV7-2; DNA: TGTGCCAGCAGCACTAGCGGGCGGGGGGCTCGGGATACGCAGTATTTT; CDR3: CASSTSGRGARDTQYF
D: NA; J: TRBJ2-7; size: NA; V: TRBV2; DNA: TGTGCCAGCTTACTACAGGGACCCTCCTACGAGCAGTACTTC; CDR3: CASLLQGPSYEQYF
D: TRBD2; J: TRBJ2-1; size: NA; V: TRBV20-1; DNA: TGCAGTGCAAGCGGGGGGACGCAGTTCTTC; CDR3: CSASGGTQFF
D: TRBD2; J: TRBJ2-2; size: NA; V: TRBV29-1; DNA: TGCAGCGTTGTCGGCCCCAGCGGGGGGGACACCGGGGAGCTGTTTTTT; CDR3: CSVVGPSGGDTGELFF
D: NA; J: TRBJ1-3; size: many; V: TRBV20-1; DNA: TGCAGTGCTAGGGCAAAGGGGCTCTCTGGAAACACCATATATTTT; CDR3: CSARAKGLSGNTIYF
D: TRBD1; J: TRBJ2-3; size: NA; V: TRBV28; DNA: TGTGCCAGCAGTTCCGGGGACAGTAGCACAGATACGCAGTATTTT; CDR3: CASSSGDSSTDTQYF
D: NA; J: TRBJ2-6; size: many; V: TRBV7-9; DNA: TGTGCCAGCAGCTTAGCGCCGGGACCGTACCTCTCTGGGGCCAACGTCCTGACTTTC; CDR3: CASSLAPGPYLSGANVLTF
D: NA; J: TRBJ1-2; size: many; V: TRBV7-2; DNA: TGTGCCAGCAGCCCCCAGGTGGGGGGAAACTATGGCTACACCTTC; CDR3: CASSPQVGGNYGYTF
D: NA; J: TRBJ1-4; size: few; V: TRBV2; DNA: TGTGCCAGCAGTTCGCCCCCGGGGGAAGCAACTAATGAAAAACTGTTTTTT; CDR3: CASSSPPGEATNEKLFF
D: NA; J: TRBJ1-5; size: NA; V: TRBV2; DNA: TGTGCCAGCAGTGGAGGGCGGAGGCAGCCCCAGCATTTT; CDR3: CASSGGRRQPQHF
D: TRBD2; J: TRBJ2-1; size: few; V: TRBV7-8; DNA: TGTGCCAGCAGCCCAACGCCCTCGCCTATAAAAAGCGGGGTCAATGAGCAGTTCTTC; CDR3: CASSPTPSPIKSGVNEQFF
D: NA; J: TRBJ2-2; size: NA; V: TRBV28; DNA: TGTGCCAGCAGTCCCGGGACAAACAGAGCCGCGAACACCGGGGAGCTGTTTTTT; CDR3: CASSPGTNRAANTGELFF
D: NA; J: TRBJ1-1; size: NA; V: TRBV6-5; DNA: TGTGCCAGCAGTTACTCGAATGGGATAAATGAAGCTTTCTTT; CDR3: CASSYSNGINEAFF
D: NA; J: TRBJ2-1; size: many; V: TRBV7-2; DNA: TGTGCCAGCAGCTTAAGGTGGGGCCAGAGGAATGAGCAGTTCTTC; CDR3: CASSLRWGQRNEQFF
D: NA; J: TRBJ2-1; size: many; V: TRBV14; DNA: TGTGCCAGCAGCCAAGGGGGGAGCTACTACAATGAGCAGTTCTTC; CDR3: CASSQGGSYYNEQFF
D: NA; J: TRBJ2-1; size: NA; V: TRBV7-9; DNA: TGTGCCAGCATTGGGCCCCTTTACATAAATGAGCAGTTCTTC; CDR3: CASIGPLYINEQFF
D: TRBD1; J: TRBJ2-7; size: NA; V: TRBV10-3; DNA: TGTGCCATCAGTGAGTCTCGACAGGGACAGGGCCACGAGCAGTACTTC; CDR3: CAISESRQGQGHEQYF
D: TRBD2; J: TRBJ2-1; size: NA; V: TRBV27; DNA: TGTGCCAGCAGTTTATTGGGACTAGCGGGGGGGGGAAATGAGCAGTTCTTC; CDR3: CASSLLGLAGGGNEQFF
D: NA; J: TRBJ2-7; size: NA; V: TRBV5-6; DNA: TGTGCCAGCAGCGTTGGGGCGAGCTACGAGCAGTACTTC; CDR3: CASSVGASYEQYF
D: NA; J: TRBJ1-2; size: NA; V: TRBV28; DNA: TGTGCCAGCAGACCCCCGCAGGCGCGCAACTATGGCTACACCTTC; CDR3: CASRPPQARNYGYTF
D: TRBD1; J: TRBJ1-1; size: once; V: TRBV6-2/TRBV6-3; DNA: TGTGCCAGCCAGACAGGGGGAACTGAAGCTTTCTTT; CDR3: CASQTGGTEAFF
D: NA; J: TRBJ2-7; size: NA; V: TRBV6-2/TRBV6-3; DNA: TGTGCCAGCAGTTACCCTCACGAGCAGTACTTC; CDR3: CASSYPHEQYF
D: TRBD1; J: TRBJ1-6; size: NA; V: TRBV20-1; DNA: TGCAGTGCCTCTAGGGGGCGTAATTCACCCCTCCACTTT; CDR3: CSASRGRNSPLHF
D: NA; J: TRBJ2-3; size: NA; V: TRBV4-3; DNA: TGCGCCAGCAGCCAAGAGCCGGGGTATACGCAGTATTTT; CDR3: CASSQEPGYTQYF
D: NA; J: TRBJ1-5; size: NA; V: TRBV6-6; DNA: TGTGCCAGCAGTTGGTCCGAGGACAATCAGCCCCAGCATTTT; CDR3: CASSWSEDNQPQHF
D: TRBD1; J: TRBJ2-7; size: NA; V: TRBV6-9; DNA: TGTGCCAGCAGCTCTAAAAGGGGGCGACGAGTTACCACGGACTTC; CDR3: CASSSKRGRRVTTDF
D: TRBD1; J: TRBJ2-1; size: many; V: TRBV27; DNA: TGTGCCAGCAGTTCCAGGGGGCGCTTATATGATGAGCAGTTCTTC; CDR3: CASSSRGRLYDEQFF
D: TRBD2; J: TRBJ2-1; size: NA; V: TRBV29-1; DNA: TGCAGCGTTGAAGCGGGGGGGCCTCAACGATACGTCTATGAGCAGTTCTTC; CDR3: CSVEAGGPQRYVYEQFF
D: TRBD2; J: TRBJ2-1; size: NA; V: TRBV7-6; DNA: TGTGCCAGCAGCTTCCCGCTCCGGGGGGGCTCCAATGAGCAGTTCTTC; CDR3: CASSFPLRGGSNEQFF
D: NA; J: TRBJ1-5; size: NA; V: TRBV28; DNA: TGTGCCAGCAGTTTACCGGGGAGATATCAGCCCCAGCATTTT; CDR3: CASSLPGRYQPQHF
D: NA; J: TRBJ2-5; size: many; V: TRBV6-5; DNA: TGTGCCAGCAGTTACGGGCTAGCCGACCAAGAGACCCAGTACTTC; CDR3: CASSYGLADQETQYF
D: NA; J: TRBJ2-4; size: NA; V: TRBV29-1; DNA: TGCAGCGTTGAAGACCCGGGACAATACATTCAGTACTTC; CDR3: CSVEDPGQYIQYF
D: TRBD1; J: TRBJ1-2; size: few; V: TRBV20-1; DNA: TGCAGTGCTAGAGATTTGGACAGGGGGAACTATGGCTACACCTTC; CDR3: CSARDLDRGNYGYTF
D: NA; J: TRBJ2-7; size: few; V: TRBV14; DNA: TGTGCCAGCAGCCAAGATGCAAACTCCTACGAGCAGTACTTC; CDR3: CASSQDANSYEQYF
D: NA; J: TRBJ2-7; size: many; V: TRBV7-2; DNA: TGTGCCAGCAGCTTAGGCCCTTTTGTCGAGCAGTACTTC; CDR3: CASSLGPFVEQYF
D: NA; J: TRBJ2-3; size: NA; V: TRBV2; DNA: TGTGCCAACAGGGCGGGGCCTAACACAGATACGCAGTATTTT; CDR3: CANRAGPNTDTQYF
D: NA; J: TRBJ1-2; size: NA; V: TRBV20-1; DNA: TGCAGTGCTAGAGAAAGGGACCTACCTAGTGGCTACACCTTC; CDR3: CSARERDLPSGYTF
D: NA; J: TRBJ2-1; size: few; V: TRBV9; DNA: TGTGCCAGCAGCCCGATGAGGGGTTCCTACAATGAGCAGTTCTTC; CDR3: CASSPMRGSYNEQFF
D: TRBD1; J: TRBJ2-1; size: many; V: TRBV7-9; DNA: TGTGCCAGCAGCTTTGGCCCCGGGACAGCAGATGAGCAGTTCTTC; CDR3: CASSFGPGTADEQFF
D: TRBD2; J: TRBJ2-3; size: NA; V: TRBV20-1; DNA: TGCAGTGCTAGGAGGTCTGCGCGGGGGGTAGGAGATACGCAGTATTTT; CDR3: CSARRSARGVGDTQYF
D: NA; J: TRBJ1-1; size: NA; V: TRBV14; DNA: TGTGCCAGCAGCCGCCGGGACACGGTTAAAGCTTTATTT; CDR3: CASSRRDTVKALF
D: NA; J: TRBJ2-1; size: many; V: TRBV12-3/TRBV12-4; DNA: TGTGCCAGCAGTTTTTCTCGGGGCAATGAGCAGTTCTTC; CDR3: CASSFSRGNEQFF